This T cell receptor beta chain came from a study of circulating and synovial CD4+ cells in juvenile arthritis. V was clipped by 6 bases and J by 2 bases, with 8 bases between them. Germline V lookup: CDR1 SNHLY, CDR2 FYNNEI. The CDR3 length is 14 residues. Study conclusions and caveats: Circulating pathogenic-like lymphocytes shared a substantially higher fraction of CDR3 sequences with synovium than bulk blood. Traditional Vbeta family usage analysis missed the pathogenic-like versus bulk difference. These repertoires were less diverse than bulk blood CD4 repertoires.

Sequenced by immunoSEQ multiplex PCR; TCRdb stores in-frame clones only, minus some. The sample carries tens of thousands of clones, roughly 96% recorded once. Donors were patients with active juvenile idiopathic arthritis. Comments on this clone: What it recognizes is unknown.

The sample consisted of CD4+ T cells from blood. This clonotype was sampled from a human donor with juvenile idiopathic arthritis. The chain joins TRBV2 to TRBJ2-6; D is uncertain. CDR3 protein: CASSPPPGANVLTF. As DNA, the CDR3 is TGTGCCAGCAGCCCTCCCCCTGGGGCCAACGTCCTGACTTTC.